These T cell receptor beta chains were read from a single sample in a study of control samples from healthy donors and cancer patients. The method was immunoSEQ multiplex PCR; TCRdb's version includes in-frame clones alone and lacks a portion of them. Of some 80,000 clones listed, roughly 90% are singletons. The material sequenced was PBMCs. These receptors all stem from an older woman with head and neck cancer. Both conserved end residues are part of each CDR3. Each record gives: V gene, J gene, D gene, clone size, CDR3 DNA, CDR3 protein. D genes are given only for firm matches. The listing skips clone size in some rows; elsewhere it reads once, few, many or a size class.

>TRBV30|TRBJ1-2|.|.
TGTGCCTGGAGTGCCCGTCTCCCTACAGTCGTGGTAGGCTACACCTTC
CAWSARLPTVVVGYTF
>TRBV4-3|TRBJ2-5|TRBD2|.
TGCGCCAGCAGCCAAGATTCAAGCGGGAGTTTAGCCCAGTACTTC
CASSQDSSGSLAQYF
>TRBV4-3|TRBJ1-6|.|.
TGCGCCAGCAGCCAGGGATCTGAAGGGTCACCCCTCCACTTT
CASSQGSEGSPLHF
>TRBV30|TRBJ2-3|TRBD2|.
TGTGCCTGGAGGGGACTAGCGGGAGGGTCAGATACGCAGTATTTT
CAWRGLAGGSDTQYF
>TRBV4-3|TRBJ2-5|.|.
TGCGCCAGCAGCCAAGAGCCCAGCCAAGAGACCCAGTACTTC
CASSQEPSQETQYF
>TRBV18|TRBJ2-3|.|.
TGTGCCAGCCACAAAACTAGAGACAGTACAGATACGCAGTATTTT
CASHKTRDSTDTQYF
>TRBV7-8|TRBJ2-7|.|.
TGTGCCAGCAGCTCCACGGGAGCCCTCGTGGGCGAGCAGTACTTC
CASSSTGALVGEQYF
>TRBV7-2|TRBJ2-7|.|.
TGTGCCAGCAGCATGGCTTGGAGTAACGACGAGCAGTACTTC
CASSMAWSNDEQYF
>TRBV11-2|TRBJ2-7|.|.
TGTGCCAGCAGCGCAGGTTACTACGAGCAGTACTTC
CASSAGYYEQYF
>TRBV24-1|TRBJ1-2|TRBD1|.
TGTGCCACCAGTGACTCCGACAGGGGGCACAACTATGGCTACACCTTC
CATSDSDRGHNYGYTF
>TRBV2|TRBJ2-1|.|.
TGTGCCAGCAGAGCAGAACAGGGCAACTACAATGAGCAGTTCTTC
CASRAEQGNYNEQFF
>TRBV5-4|TRBJ2-7|TRBD2|.
TGTGCCAGCAGCGCAACCCTAGGACTAGCGGGCACATACGAGCAGTACTTC
CASSATLGLAGTYEQYF
>TRBV2|TRBJ2-5|TRBD2|.
TGTGCCAGCAGTGCTAGCGGAGTAATACAAGAGACCCAGTACTTC
CASSASGVIQETQYF
>TRBV29-1|TRBJ2-7|TRBD1|.
TGCAGCGTTGTAAGACAGGGGAGCTCCTACGAGCAGTACTTC
CSVVRQGSSYEQYF
>TRBV15|TRBJ2-1|TRBD2|.
TGTGCCACCAGCAGAGCTGGTAAACTAGCGGGAGGACCTAGTGAGCAGTTCTTC
CATSRAGKLAGGPSEQFF
>TRBV19|TRBJ2-7|.|.
TGTGCCAGTAGTATAGAGGGAATCGACGAGCAGTACTTC
CASSIEGIDEQYF
>TRBV11-3|TRBJ2-3|.|.
TGTGCCAGCAGCAACCTTCCCGGGTTCACAGATACGCAGTATTTT
CASSNLPGFTDTQYF
>TRBV5-1|TRBJ2-1|TRBD2|.
TGCGCCAGCAGCGCGGGGACTAGCGGGAGTGATGAGCAGTTCTTC
CASSAGTSGSDEQFF
>TRBV7-7|TRBJ2-1|.|.
TGTGCTAGCAGCTTAGAGGTGGGAGCGGTCTACAATGAGCAGTTCTTC
CASSLEVGAVYNEQFF
>TRBV6-5|TRBJ2-2|TRBD1|.
TGTGCCAGCAAACGGACAGGGGGGGACCCCGGGGAGCTGTTTTTT
CASKRTGGDPGELFF
>TRBV3-1/TRBV3-2|TRBJ2-3|TRBD2|.
TGTGCCAGCAGCCTTAGCGGGAGTATAGGTACGCAGTATTTT
CASSLSGSIGTQYF
>TRBV5-4|TRBJ2-7|TRBD1|once
TGTGCCAGCAGCTTGGACAGGGGCCACGAGCAGTACTTC
CASSLDRGHEQYF
>TRBV6-5|TRBJ1-1|.|.
TGTGCCAGCAGTTACGGGGATGCTGAAGCTTTCTTT
CASSYGDAEAFF
>TRBV19|TRBJ2-1|.|.
TGTGCCAGTAGTATACGGGACGGCGACAATGAGCAGTTCTTC
CASSIRDGDNEQFF
>TRBV24-1|TRBJ1-2|.|.
TGTGCCACCAGTGATTTGTCGACAGGCTATGGCTACACCTTC
CATSDLSTGYGYTF
>TRBV30|TRBJ2-7|.|.
TGTGCCTGGAGCGGGCGGGGGACATCCTACGAGCAGTACTTC
CAWSGRGTSYEQYF
>TRBV5-1|TRBJ2-3|.|.
TGCGCCAGCAGCTTCCCAGGGGAGGATACGCAGTATTTT
CASSFPGEDTQYF
>TRBV5-6|TRBJ2-1|TRBD2|few
TGTGCCAGCAGCTCCACGACTAGCGGGAGACCCAATGAGCAGTTCTTC
CASSSTTSGRPNEQFF
>TRBV3-1/TRBV3-2|TRBJ1-2|TRBD1|few
TGTGCCAGCGGTACCGGGACAGGGCGTGGCTACACCTTC
CASGTGTGRGYTF
>TRBV7-2|TRBJ2-1|.|.
TGTGCCAGCAGCCAACAGGGTGGGATTTACAATGAGCAGTTCTTC
CASSQQGGIYNEQFF
>TRBV14|TRBJ2-1|TRBD1|.
TGTGCCAGCAGCCATTCCGGACAGGGGATTTGGAATGAGCAGTTCTTC
CASSHSGQGIWNEQFF
>TRBV29-1|TRBJ1-1|TRBD1|.
TGCAGCGTCGCGGGACAGGGGTACGGTGAAGCTTTCTTT
CSVAGQGYGEAFF
>TRBV18|TRBJ2-1|.|.
TGTGCCAGCTCACCAAGGGGTACGGAGCAGTTCTTC
CASSPRGTEQFF
>TRBV6-4|TRBJ2-1|.|.
TGTGCCAGCAGTCTCGACAACTACAATGAGCAGTTCTTC
CASSLDNYNEQFF
>TRBV30|TRBJ2-3|.|.
TGTGCCTGGAGTGGACTATCTAGCACAGATACGCAGTATTTT
CAWSGLSSTDTQYF
>TRBV6-2/TRBV6-3|TRBJ2-1|.|few
TGTGCCAGCAGTCGCCAGTTTGGGAGCTCGGGCAATGAGCAGTTCTTC
CASSRQFGSSGNEQFF
>TRBV7-9|TRBJ2-5|TRBD2|.
TGTGCCAGCAGCACAAGACTAGCGAGACAAGAGACCCAGTACTTC
CASSTRLARQETQYF
>TRBV6-1|TRBJ2-7|TRBD2|.
TGTGCCAGCAGTGAAGAACTAGCGGGAGGGCCCTACGAGCAGTACTTC
CASSEELAGGPYEQYF
>TRBV28|TRBJ2-5|TRBD2|.
TGTGCCAGCAGACACCGACTAGCGGGAGGGAGTGAGACCCAGTACTTC
CASRHRLAGGSETQYF
>TRBV7-9|TRBJ1-6|.|.
TGTGCCAGCAGCCTAGGGCGGCCCAATTCACCCCTCCACTTT
CASSLGRPNSPLHF
>TRBV7-6|TRBJ1-5|.|few
TGTGCCAGCAGCTTAGAGTCGGGGGTTAGCAATCAGCCCCAGCATTTT
CASSLESGVSNQPQHF
>TRBV5-4|TRBJ2-1|.|.
TGTGCCAGCAGCTTGGGCGGAGTATACAATGAGCAGTTCTTC
CASSLGGVYNEQFF
>TRBV7-9|TRBJ2-7|TRBD2|once
TGTGCCAGCAGCGTACTAGCGAACTACGAGCAGTACTTC
CASSVLANYEQYF
>TRBV27|TRBJ2-5|.|.
TGTGCCAGCAGTTTTCGAGGGCCCCGGTACCAAGAGACCCAGTACTTC
CASSFRGPRYQETQYF
>TRBV30|TRBJ2-6|.|.
TGTGCCTCTCCCGGGACTGGGGCCAACGTCCTGGCTTTC
CASPGTGANVLAF
>TRBV5-1|TRBJ2-2|.|.
TGCGCCAGCAGCGGTCCTGGTAACACCGGGGAGCTGTTTTTT
CASSGPGNTGELFF
>TRBV6-1|TRBJ2-7|TRBD1|.
TGTGCCAGCAGTGAATTTCTAATCGGCAGGGGGACCTACGAGCAGTACTTC
CASSEFLIGRGTYEQYF
>TRBV7-8|TRBJ2-3|TRBD1|once
TGTGCCAGCAGCCCGGGACAGGGGACTAGGAGCACAGATACGCAGTATTTT
CASSPGQGTRSTDTQYF
>TRBV27|TRBJ1-1|.|.
TGTGCCAGCAGTTTAGGGGGCCAAACTGAAGCTTTCTTT
CASSLGGQTEAFF
>TRBV25-1|TRBJ1-2|.|.
TGTGCCAGCAGTGACCGGAGATTTGGCTATGGCTACACCTTC
CASSDRRFGYGYTF
>TRBV6-1|TRBJ1-3|.|.
TGTGCCAGCAGTGAATTTTCCATCTCTGGAAACACCATATATTTT
CASSEFSISGNTIYF
>TRBV7-2|TRBJ2-4|.|once
TGTGCCAGCAGACTCCACCCGGGGACGGACATTCAGTACTTC
CASRLHPGTDIQYF
>TRBV14|TRBJ2-3|TRBD1|.
TGTGCCAGCAGCCAGGGGACAGTTGTAACAGATACGCAGTATTTT
CASSQGTVVTDTQYF
>TRBV11-2|TRBJ2-2|.|once
TGTGCCAGCAGCTTTAGCGCGGGTCCATCAACCGGGGAGCTGTTTTTT
CASSFSAGPSTGELFF
>TRBV27|TRBJ1-2|.|.
TGTGCCAGCAGTTTATCGGCAGGGGTAGATGGCTACACCTTC
CASSLSAGVDGYTF